This T cell receptor (beta chain) was documented in a study of T-cell reconstitution after alpha-beta-depleted transplantation in children. TCRbeta library construction was performed incorporating unique molecular identifiers. TCRdb re-called the PCR reads through MiXCR, storing one row per CDR3 protein. The sample comprises 300,000 to 400,000 distinct CDR3 sequences, approximately 23% of which are singletons, and 10% to 11% rests with the top ten. Study conclusions and caveats: At around two months after transplant, the alpha-beta T cells were reportedly derived from several hundred expanded clones that came from non-depleted graft cells. One year post-transplant, T-cell counts and diversity were largely derived from T cells produced anew.

Note on this clonotype: Its specificity is unknown.

The sequence was collected from a male patient younger than 18 who had a stem cell transplant for acute lymphoblastic leukemia, so the T cells may come from the graft donor. Specimen: PBMCs, mostly from graft donor cells, collected 180 days after TCRalphabeta/CD19-depleted stem cell transplant.

For the CDR3, the DNA is TGCAGTGCTAGTTCTCCTAGCGGGAGTGGGGAGCAGTACTTC. Amino acid sequence: CSASSPSGSGEQYF. The chain joins TRBV20-1 to TRBJ2-7, with TRBD2 matching 10 bases. The V gene end was trimmed by 3 bases and the J gene end by 7 bases; junction bases not matched to a gene: 9. The CDR3 length is 14 residues. CDR1 is DFQATT, CDR2 SNEGSKA, per germline (reference sequence).